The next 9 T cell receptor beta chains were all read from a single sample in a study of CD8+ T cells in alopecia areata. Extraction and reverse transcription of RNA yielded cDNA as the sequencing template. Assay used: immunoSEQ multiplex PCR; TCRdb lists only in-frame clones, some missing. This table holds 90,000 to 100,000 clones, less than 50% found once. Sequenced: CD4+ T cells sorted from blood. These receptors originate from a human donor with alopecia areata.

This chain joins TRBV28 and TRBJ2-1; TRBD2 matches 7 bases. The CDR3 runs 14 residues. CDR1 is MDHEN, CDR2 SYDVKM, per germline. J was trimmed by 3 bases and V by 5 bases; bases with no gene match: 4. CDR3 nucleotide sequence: TGTGCCAGCAGTCCCGGGACTATCTACAATGAGCAGTTCTTC. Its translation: CASSPGTIYNEQFF.

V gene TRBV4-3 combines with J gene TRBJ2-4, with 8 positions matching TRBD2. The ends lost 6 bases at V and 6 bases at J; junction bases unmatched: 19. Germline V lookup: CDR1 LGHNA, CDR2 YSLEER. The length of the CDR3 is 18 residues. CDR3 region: CASSPSTLMTSAVNIQYF. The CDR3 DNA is TGCGCCAGCAGTCCTTCAACCTTAATGACTAGCGCAGTAAACATTCAGTACTTC.

CDR3 sequence (DNA): TGCAGCGGATGGGACACTCAGCGGGGCTACACCTTC. Its protein product is CSGWDTQRGYTF. This chain joins TRBV29-1 and TRBJ1-2; D may be TRBD1 (6 bases). V shed 7 bases and J shed 8 bases, with 17 bases lying between them. This CDR3 has 12 amino acids. Germline lookup yields CDR1 SQVTM and CDR2 ANQGSEA.

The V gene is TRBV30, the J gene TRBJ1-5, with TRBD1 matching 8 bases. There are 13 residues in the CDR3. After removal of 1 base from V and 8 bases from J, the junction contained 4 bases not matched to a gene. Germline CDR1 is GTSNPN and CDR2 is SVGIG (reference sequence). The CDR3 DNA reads TGTGCCTGGAGTGCCGACAGGGGAGAGCCCCAGCATTTT. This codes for CAWSADRGEPQHF.

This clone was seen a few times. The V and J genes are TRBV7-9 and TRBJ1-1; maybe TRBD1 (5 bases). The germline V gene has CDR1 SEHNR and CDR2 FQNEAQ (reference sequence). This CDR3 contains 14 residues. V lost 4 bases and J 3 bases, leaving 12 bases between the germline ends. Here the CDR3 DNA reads TGTGCCAGCAGCTCCGTAAGGGACGACACTGAAGCTTTCTTT. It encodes CASSSVRDDTEAFF.

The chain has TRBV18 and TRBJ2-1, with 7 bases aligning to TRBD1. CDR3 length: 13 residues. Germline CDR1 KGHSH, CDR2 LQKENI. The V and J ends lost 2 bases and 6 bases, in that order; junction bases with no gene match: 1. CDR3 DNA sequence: TGTGCCAGCTCACCAGACAGGGTCAATGAGCAGTTCTTC. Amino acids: CASSPDRVNEQFF.

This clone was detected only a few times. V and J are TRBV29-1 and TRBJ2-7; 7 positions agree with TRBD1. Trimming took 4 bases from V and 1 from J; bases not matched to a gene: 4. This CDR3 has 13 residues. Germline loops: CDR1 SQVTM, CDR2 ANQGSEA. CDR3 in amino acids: CSVGKGASYEQYF. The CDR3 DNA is TGCAGCGTTGGTAAGGGGGCGTCCTACGAGCAGTACTTC.

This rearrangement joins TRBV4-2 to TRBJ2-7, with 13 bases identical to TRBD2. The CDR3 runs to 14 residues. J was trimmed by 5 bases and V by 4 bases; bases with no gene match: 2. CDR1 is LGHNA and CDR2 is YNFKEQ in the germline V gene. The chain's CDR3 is CASSPGTSGDEQYF. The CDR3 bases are TGTGCCAGCAGCCCCGGGACTAGCGGGGACGAGCAGTACTTC.

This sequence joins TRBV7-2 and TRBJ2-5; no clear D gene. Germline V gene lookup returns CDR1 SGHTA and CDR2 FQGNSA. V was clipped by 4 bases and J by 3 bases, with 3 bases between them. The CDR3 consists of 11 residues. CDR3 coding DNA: TGTGCCAGCAGCTCGGAAGAGACCCAGTACTTC. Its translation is CASSSEETQYF.